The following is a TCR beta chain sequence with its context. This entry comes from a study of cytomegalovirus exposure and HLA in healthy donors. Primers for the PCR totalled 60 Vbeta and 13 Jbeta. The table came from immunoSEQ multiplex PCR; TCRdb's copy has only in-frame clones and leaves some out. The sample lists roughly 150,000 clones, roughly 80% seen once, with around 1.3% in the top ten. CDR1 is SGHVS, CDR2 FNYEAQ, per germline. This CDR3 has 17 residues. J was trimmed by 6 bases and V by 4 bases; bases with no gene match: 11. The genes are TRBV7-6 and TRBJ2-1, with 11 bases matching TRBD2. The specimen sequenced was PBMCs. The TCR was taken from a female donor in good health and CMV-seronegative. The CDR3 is CASSYGLAGPSSNEQFF. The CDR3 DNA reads TGTGCCAGCAGCTACGGACTAGCGGGTCCCTCGTCCAATGAGCAGTTCTTC.